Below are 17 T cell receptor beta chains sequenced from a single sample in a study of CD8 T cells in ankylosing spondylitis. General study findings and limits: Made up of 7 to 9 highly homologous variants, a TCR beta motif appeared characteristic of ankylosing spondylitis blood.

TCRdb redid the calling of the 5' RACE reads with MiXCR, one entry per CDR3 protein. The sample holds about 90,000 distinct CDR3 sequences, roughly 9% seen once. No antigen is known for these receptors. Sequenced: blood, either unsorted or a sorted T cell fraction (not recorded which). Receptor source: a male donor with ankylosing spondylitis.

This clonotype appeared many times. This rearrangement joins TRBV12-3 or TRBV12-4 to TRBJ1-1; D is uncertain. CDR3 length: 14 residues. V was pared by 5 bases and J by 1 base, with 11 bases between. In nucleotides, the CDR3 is TGTGCCAGCAGTCCGGGTTTATGGAACACTGAAGCTTTCTTT. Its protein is CASSPGLWNTEAFF.

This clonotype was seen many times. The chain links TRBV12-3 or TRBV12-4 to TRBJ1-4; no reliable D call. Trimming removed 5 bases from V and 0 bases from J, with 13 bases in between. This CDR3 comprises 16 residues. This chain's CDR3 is CASSGVGDPTNEKLFF. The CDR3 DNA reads TGTGCCAGCAGTGGGGTAGGAGATCCAACTAATGAAAAACTGTTTTTT.

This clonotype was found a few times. The CDR3 loop reads CASSETEASSYNEQFF. The CDR3 bases are TGTGCCAGCAGTGAGACAGAGGCTAGCTCCTACAATGAGCAGTTCTTC. The rearrangement joins TRBV6-1 to TRBJ2-1; a weak D match, TRBD1 (5 bases). The germline V gene has CDR1 MNHNS and CDR2 SASEGT. This CDR3 region has 16 residues. Trimming stripped 3 bases from V and 0 bases from J, with 12 bases between.

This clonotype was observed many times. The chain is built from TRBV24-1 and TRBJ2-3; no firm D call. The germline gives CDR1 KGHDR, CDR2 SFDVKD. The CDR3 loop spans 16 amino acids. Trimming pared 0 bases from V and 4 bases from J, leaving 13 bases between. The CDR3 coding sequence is TGTGCCACCAGTGATTTGGAGACCGACCAACCAGATACGCAGTATTTT. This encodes CATSDLETDQPDTQYF.

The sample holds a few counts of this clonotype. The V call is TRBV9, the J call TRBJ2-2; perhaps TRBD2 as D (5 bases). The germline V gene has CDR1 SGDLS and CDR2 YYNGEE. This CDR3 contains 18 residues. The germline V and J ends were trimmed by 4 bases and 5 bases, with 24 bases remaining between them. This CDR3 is CASSPRAVGGSKTGELFF. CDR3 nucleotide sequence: TGTGCCAGCAGCCCCCGCGCGGTAGGTGGGAGTAAGACCGGGGAGCTGTTTTTT.

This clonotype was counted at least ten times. CDR3 nucleotide sequence: TGTGCCAGCAGCTTGGACTCACGGGGCACTGAAGCTTTCTTT. Its protein is CASSLDSRGTEAFF. This chain connects TRBV5-5 to TRBJ1-1; no definite D call. Trimming removed 0 bases at V and 4 bases at J, with 10 bases between. The CDR3 length is 14 residues. CDR1 and CDR2 from the germline V gene are SGHKS and YYEKEE (reference sequence).

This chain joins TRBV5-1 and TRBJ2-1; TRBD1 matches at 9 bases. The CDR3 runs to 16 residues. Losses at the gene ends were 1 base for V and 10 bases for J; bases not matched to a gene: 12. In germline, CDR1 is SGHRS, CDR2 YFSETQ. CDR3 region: CASSLSPTQGAWEQFF. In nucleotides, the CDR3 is TGCGCCAGCAGCTTGTCCCCCACACAGGGGGCTTGGGAGCAGTTCTTC.

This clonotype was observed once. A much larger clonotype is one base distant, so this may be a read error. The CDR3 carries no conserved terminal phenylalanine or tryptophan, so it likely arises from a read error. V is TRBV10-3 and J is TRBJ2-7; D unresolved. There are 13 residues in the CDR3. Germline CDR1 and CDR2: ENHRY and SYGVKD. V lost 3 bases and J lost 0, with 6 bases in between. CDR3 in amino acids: CAISERSSYEQYS. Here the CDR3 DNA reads TGTGCCATCAGTGAAAGGTCCTCCTACGAGCAGTACTCC.

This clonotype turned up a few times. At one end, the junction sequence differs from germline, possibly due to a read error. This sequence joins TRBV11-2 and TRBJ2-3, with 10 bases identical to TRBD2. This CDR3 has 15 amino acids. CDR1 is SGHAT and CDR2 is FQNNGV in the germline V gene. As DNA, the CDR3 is TGTGCCAGCAGGTTAGCGGGAGGAAGCACAGATACGCAGTATTTT. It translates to CASRLAGGSTDTQYF.

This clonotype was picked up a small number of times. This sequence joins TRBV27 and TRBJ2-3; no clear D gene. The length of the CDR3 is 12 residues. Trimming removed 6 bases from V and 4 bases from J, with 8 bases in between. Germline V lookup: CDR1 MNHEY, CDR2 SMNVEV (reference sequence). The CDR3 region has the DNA TGTGCCAGCAGAGATTTTGCAGATACGCAGTATTTT. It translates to CASRDFADTQYF.

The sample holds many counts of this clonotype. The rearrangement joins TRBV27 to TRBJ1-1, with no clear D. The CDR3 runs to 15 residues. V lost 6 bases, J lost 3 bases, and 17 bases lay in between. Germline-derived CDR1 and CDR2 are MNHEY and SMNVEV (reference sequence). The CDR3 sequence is CASRPPRGEDTEAFF. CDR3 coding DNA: TGTGCCAGCAGACCCCCTCGGGGAGAGGACACTGAAGCTTTCTTT.

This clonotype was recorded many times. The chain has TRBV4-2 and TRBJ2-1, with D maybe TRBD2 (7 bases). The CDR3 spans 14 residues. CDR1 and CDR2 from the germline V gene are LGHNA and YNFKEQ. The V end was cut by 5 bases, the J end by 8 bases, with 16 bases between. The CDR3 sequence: CASSEGGGYDEQFF. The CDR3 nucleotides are TGTGCCAGCAGCGAAGGGGGAGGGTATGATGAGCAGTTCTTC.

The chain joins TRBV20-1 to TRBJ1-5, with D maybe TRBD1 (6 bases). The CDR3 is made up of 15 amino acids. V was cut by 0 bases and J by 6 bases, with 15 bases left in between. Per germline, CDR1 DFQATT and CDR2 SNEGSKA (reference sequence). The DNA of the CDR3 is TGCAGTGCTAGAGATCAGTCAGGGGAAGGTCAGCCCCAGCATTTT. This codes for CSARDQSGEGQPQHF.

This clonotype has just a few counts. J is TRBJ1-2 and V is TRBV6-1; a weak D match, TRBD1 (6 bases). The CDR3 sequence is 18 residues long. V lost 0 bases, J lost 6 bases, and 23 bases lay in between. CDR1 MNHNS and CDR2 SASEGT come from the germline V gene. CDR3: CASSEARTVNLRGNGYTF. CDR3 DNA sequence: TGTGCCAGCAGTGAAGCGAGGACAGTCAACCTGCGAGGCAATGGCTACACCTTC.

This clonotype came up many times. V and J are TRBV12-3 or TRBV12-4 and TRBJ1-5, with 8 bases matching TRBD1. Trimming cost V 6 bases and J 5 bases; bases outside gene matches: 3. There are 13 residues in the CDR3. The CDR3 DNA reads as TGTGCCAGCAGGCAGGGGGCCCATCAGCCCCAGCATTTT. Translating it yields CASRQGAHQPQHF.

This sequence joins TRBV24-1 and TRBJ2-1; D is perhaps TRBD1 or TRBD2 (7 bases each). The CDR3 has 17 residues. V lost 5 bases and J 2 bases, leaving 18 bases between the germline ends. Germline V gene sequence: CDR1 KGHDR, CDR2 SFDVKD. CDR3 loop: CATSGNRQGGTYNEQFF. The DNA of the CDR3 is TGTGCCACCAGTGGCAACCGACAGGGAGGGACCTACAATGAGCAGTTCTTC.

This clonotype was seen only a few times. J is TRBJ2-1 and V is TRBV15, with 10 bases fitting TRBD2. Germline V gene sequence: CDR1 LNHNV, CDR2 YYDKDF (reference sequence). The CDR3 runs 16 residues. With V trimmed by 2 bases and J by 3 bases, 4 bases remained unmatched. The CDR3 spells CATSRSSGRDYNEQFF. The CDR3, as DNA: TGTGCCACCAGCAGATCTAGCGGGAGAGACTACAATGAGCAGTTCTTC.